This T cell receptor (beta chain) was sequenced during a study of T cell responses to AZD1222 COVID-19 vaccine. General observations from the study: Seropositive AZD1222 recipients at baseline numbered only five to seven. Most donors were white British, females outnumbered males, and clonal diversity was possibly underestimated.

The data were produced by immunoSEQ multiplex PCR, yet TCRdb's version contains in-frame clones alone and is incomplete. The sample holds 100,000 to 150,000 clones; approximately 90% are singletons and the top ten take 11%. Notes on this clone: The antigen remains undetermined.

The V and J ends lost 8 bases and 4 bases respectively, with 12 bases between them. This CDR3 spans 12 amino acids. CDR1 is MNHEY, CDR2 SVGAGI, per germline. Sequences were derived from peripheral blood, sampled on day 0 of MenACWY control vaccination. The TCR originated in an adult in good health. The rearrangement links TRBV6-5 to TRBJ2-7; no firm D call. The chain's CDR3 is CASCFSVYEQYF. CDR3 bases: TGTGCCAGCTGCTTTTCAGTATACGAGCAGTACTTC.